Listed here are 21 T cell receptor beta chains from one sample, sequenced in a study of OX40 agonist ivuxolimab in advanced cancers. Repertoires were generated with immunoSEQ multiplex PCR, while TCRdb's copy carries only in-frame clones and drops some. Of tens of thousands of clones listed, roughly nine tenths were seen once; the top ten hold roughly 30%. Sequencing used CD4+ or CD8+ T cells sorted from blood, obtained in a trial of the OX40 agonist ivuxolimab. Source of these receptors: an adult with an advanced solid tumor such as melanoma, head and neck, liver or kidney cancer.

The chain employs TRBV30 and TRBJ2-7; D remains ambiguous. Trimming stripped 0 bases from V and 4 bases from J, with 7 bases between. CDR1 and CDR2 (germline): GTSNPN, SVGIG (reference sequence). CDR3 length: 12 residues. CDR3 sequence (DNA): TGTGCCTGGAGTGTATCGGAATACGAGCAGTACTTC. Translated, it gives CAWSVSEYEQYF.

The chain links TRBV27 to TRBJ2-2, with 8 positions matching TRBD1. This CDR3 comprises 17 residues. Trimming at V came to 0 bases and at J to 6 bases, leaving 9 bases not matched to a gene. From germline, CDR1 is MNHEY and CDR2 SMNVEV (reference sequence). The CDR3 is CASSLSHRQGFAGELFF. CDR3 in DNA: TGTGCCAGCAGTTTATCACACAGACAGGGGTTCGCCGGGGAGCTGTTTTTT.

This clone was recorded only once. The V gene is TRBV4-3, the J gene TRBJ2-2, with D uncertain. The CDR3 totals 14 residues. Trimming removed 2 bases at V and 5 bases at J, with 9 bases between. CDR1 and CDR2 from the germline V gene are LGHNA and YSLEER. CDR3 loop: CASSQLSDTGELFF. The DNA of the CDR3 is TGCGCCAGCAGCCAACTTTCGGATACCGGGGAGCTGTTTTTT.

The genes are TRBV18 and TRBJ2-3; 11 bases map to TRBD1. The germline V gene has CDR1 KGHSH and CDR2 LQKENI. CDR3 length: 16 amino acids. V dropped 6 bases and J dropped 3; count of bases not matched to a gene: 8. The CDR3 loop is CASSSDRGRSTDTQYF. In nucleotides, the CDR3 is TGTGCCAGCTCCTCGGACAGGGGGCGTAGTACAGATACGCAGTATTTT.

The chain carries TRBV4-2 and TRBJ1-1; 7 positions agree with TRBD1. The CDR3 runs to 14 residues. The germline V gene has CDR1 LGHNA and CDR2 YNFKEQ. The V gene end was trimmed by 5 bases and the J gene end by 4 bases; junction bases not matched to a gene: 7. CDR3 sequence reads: CASSLEGAGTEAFF. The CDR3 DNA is TGTGCCAGCAGCTTAGAGGGGGCCGGCACTGAAGCTTTCTTT.

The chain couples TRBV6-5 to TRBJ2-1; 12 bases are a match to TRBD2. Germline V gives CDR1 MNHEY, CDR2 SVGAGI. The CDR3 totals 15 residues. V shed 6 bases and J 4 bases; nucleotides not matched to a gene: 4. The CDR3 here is CASRKTSGGYNEQFF. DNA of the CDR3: TGTGCCAGCAGGAAAACTAGCGGGGGGTACAATGAGCAGTTCTTC.

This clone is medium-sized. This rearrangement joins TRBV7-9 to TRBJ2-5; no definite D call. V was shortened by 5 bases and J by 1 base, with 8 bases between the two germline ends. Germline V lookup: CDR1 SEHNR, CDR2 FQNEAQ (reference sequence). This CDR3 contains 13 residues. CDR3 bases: TGTGCCAGCAGCGGAGCCTCCCAAGAGACCCAGTACTTC. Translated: CASSGASQETQYF.

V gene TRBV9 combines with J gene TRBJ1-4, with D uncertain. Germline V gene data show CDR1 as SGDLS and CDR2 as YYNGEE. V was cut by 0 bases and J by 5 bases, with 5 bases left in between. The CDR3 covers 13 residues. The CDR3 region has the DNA TGTGCCAGCAGCGTAGGAAGAAATGAAAAACTGTTTTTT. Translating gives CASSVGRNEKLFF.

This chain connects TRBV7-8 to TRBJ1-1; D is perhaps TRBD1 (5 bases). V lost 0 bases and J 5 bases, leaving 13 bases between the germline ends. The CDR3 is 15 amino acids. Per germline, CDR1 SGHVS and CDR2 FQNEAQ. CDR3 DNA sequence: TGTGCCAGCAGCTTAGCACCGAGGGGCGAGACTGAAGCTTTCTTT. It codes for CASSLAPRGETEAFF.

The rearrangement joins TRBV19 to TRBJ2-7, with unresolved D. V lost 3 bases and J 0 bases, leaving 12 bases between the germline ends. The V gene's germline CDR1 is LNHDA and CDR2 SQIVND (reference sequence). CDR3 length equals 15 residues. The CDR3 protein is CASSIARGTSYEQYF. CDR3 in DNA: TGTGCCAGTAGTATCGCCCGCGGTACCTCCTACGAGCAGTACTTC.

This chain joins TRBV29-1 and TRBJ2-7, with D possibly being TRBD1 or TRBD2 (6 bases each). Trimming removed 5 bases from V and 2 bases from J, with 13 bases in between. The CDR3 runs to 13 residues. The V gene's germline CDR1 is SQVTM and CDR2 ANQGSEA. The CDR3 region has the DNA TGCAGCGTTCCGGGGGCAGGGGCCTACGAGCAGTACTTC. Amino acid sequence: CSVPGAGAYEQYF.

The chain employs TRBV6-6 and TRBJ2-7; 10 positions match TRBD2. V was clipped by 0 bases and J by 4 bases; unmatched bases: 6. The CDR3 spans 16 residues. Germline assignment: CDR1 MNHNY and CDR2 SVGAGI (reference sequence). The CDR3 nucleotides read TGTGCCAGCAGTTACTCGAGTCTAGCGGGGGAATACGAGCAGTACTTC. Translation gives CASSYSSLAGEYEQYF.

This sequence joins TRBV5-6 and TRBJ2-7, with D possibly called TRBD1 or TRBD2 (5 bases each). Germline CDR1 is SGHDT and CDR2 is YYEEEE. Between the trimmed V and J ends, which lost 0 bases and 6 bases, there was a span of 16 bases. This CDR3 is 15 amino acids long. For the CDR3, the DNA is TGTGCCAGCAGCTTGGGGGACGGCGTATTTTCCGAGCAGTACTTC. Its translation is CASSLGDGVFSEQYF.

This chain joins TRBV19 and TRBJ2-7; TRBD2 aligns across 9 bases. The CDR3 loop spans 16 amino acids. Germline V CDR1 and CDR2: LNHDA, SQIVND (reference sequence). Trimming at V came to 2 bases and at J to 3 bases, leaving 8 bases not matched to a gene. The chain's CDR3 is CASSITLSGRIYEQYF. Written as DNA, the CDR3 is TGTGCCAGTAGTATAACGCTCAGCGGGAGGATCTACGAGCAGTACTTC.

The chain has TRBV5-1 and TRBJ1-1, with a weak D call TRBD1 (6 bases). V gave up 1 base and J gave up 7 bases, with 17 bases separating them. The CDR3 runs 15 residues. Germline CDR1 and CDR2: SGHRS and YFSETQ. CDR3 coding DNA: TGCGCCAGCAGCTTGCGGAGAACAGGGCTAGTTGAAGCTTTCTTT. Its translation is CASSLRRTGLVEAFF.

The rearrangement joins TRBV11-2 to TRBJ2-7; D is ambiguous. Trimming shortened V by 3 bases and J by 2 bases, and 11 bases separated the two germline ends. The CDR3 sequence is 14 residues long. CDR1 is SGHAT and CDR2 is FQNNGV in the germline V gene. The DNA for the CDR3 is TGTGCCAGCAGCTTCCATACGGGCACCTACGAGCAGTACTTC. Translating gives CASSFHTGTYEQYF. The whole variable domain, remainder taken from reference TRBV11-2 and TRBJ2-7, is EAGVAQSPRYKIIEKRQSVAFWCNPISGHATLYWYQQILGQGPKLLIQFQNNGVVDDSQLPKDRFSAERLKGVDSTLKIQPAKLEDSAVYLCASSFHTGTYEQYFGPGTRLTVT.

This CDR3 reads CASRPWSGFSTDTQYF. In nucleotides, the CDR3 is TGTGCCAGCAGACCCTGGAGCGGATTTAGCACAGATACGCAGTATTTT. The chain uses TRBV27 and TRBJ2-3; a possible D gene is TRBD2 (5 bases). This CDR3 spans 16 amino acids. From germline, CDR1 is MNHEY and CDR2 SMNVEV (reference sequence). The V end lost 6 bases, the J end lost 0 bases, and 16 bases lay between the germline ends.

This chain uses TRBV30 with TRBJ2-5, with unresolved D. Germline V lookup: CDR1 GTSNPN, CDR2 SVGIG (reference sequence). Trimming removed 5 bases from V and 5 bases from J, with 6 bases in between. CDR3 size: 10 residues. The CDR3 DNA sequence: TGTGCCTGGTCGTCGGAGACCCAGTACTTC. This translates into CAWSSETQYF.

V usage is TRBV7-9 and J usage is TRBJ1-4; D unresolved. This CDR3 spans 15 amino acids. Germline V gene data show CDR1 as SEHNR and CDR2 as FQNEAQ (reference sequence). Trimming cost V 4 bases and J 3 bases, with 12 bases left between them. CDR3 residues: CASSSTGPSNEKLFF. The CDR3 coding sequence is TGTGCCAGCAGCTCAACCGGGCCATCTAATGAAAAACTGTTTTTT. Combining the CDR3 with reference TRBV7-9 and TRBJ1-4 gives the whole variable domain DTGVSQNPRHKITKRGQNVTFRCDPISEHNRLYWYRQTLGQGPEFLTYFQNEAQLEKSRLLSDRFSAERPKGSFSTLEIQRTEQGDSAMYLCASSSTGPSNEKLFFGSGTQLSVL.

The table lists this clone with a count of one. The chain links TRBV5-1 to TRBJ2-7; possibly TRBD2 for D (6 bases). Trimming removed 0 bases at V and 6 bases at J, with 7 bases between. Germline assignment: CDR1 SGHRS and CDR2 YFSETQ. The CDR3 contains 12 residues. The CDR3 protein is CASSLASAEQYF. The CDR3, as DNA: TGCGCCAGCAGCTTGGCTAGCGCCGAGCAGTACTTC.

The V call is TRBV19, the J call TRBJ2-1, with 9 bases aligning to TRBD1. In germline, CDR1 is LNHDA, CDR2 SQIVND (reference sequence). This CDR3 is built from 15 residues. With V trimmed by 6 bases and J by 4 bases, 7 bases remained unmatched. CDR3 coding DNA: TGTGCCAGTAGCCGGGACAGGGAGGCTTACAATGAGCAGTTCTTC. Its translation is CASSRDREAYNEQFF.